The subject of this entry is one T cell receptor (beta chain). This specimen belongs to a study of blood T cell repertoires in COVID-19. Background on the study: Specimens from acute and convalescent COVID-19 originated in the United States, Italy and Spain.

Authors' analysis steps: The authors estimated nucleated cell counts from reference gene primer amplification. Sequenced by immunoSEQ multiplex PCR; TCRdb stores in-frame clones only, minus some. For V, J and clone size, that table is used; D and trimming come from the DNA. The profile covers roughly 43,000 clones, with about 80% appearing a single time and around 45% taken by the ten largest. The CDR3 loop spans 15 amino acids. Between the trimmed V and J ends, which lost 5 bases and 4 bases, there was a span of 17 bases. Per germline, CDR1 SGHTA and CDR2 FQGNSA. The clonotype was recovered from a woman over 75 with acute or convalescent COVID-19. The specimen sequenced was peripheral blood. V and J are TRBV7-2 and TRBJ1-1; the D gene is possibly TRBD1 (5 bases). The chain's CDR3 is CASSPQAGGVTEAFF. The CDR3 nucleotides are TGTGCCAGCAGCCCACAAGCGGGGGGAGTCACTGAAGCTTTCTTT.